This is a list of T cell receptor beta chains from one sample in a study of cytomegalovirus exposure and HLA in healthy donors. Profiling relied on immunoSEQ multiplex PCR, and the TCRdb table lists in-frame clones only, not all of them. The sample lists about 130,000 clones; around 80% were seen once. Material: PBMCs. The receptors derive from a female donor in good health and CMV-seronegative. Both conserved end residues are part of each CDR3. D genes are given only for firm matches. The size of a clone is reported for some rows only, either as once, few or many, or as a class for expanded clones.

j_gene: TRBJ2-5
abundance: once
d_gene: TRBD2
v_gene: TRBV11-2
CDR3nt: TGTGCCAGCAGCTCCATAGCGGGAGAAGAGACCCAGTACTTC
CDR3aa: CASSSIAGEETQYF

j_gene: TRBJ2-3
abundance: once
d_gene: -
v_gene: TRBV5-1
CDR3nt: TGCGCCGGCAGTCCCAGGGGCCGATGGTCCGCAGATACGCAGTATTTT
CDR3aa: CAGSPRGRWSADTQYF

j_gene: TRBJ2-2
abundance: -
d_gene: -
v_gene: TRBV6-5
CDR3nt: TGTGCCAGCAGTTACAGGACTTTCAACACCGGGGAGCTGTTTTTT
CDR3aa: CASSYRTFNTGELFF

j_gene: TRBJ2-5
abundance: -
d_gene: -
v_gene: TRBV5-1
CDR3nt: TGCGCCAGCAGCTTGGGGGCGTCTCAAGAGACCCAGTACTTC
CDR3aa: CASSLGASQETQYF

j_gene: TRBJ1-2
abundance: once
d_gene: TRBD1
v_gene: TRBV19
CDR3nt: TGTGCCAGTAGTATAGTTACCGGGACAGGGGGCTCTTCGGGCTACACCTTC
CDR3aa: CASSIVTGTGGSSGYTF

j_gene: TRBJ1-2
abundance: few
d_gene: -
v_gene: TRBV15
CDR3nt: TGTGCCACCAGCAGAGGTCCAGGGTTTCAACATGGCTACACCTTC
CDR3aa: CATSRGPGFQHGYTF

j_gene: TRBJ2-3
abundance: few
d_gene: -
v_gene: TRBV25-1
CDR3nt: TGTGCCAGCAGTGAATTGGGCAGGGTGGGCACAGATACGCAGTATTTT
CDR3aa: CASSELGRVGTDTQYF

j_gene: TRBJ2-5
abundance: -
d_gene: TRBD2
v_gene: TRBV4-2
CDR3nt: TGTGCCAGCAGCCAAGCTAGCGGGGGACCACAAGAGACCCAGTACTTC
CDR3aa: CASSQASGGPQETQYF

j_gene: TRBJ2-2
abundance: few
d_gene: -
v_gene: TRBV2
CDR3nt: TGTGCCAGCAGCCTCCAAGGGCCGGGGACCGGGGAGCTGTTTTTT
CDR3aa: CASSLQGPGTGELFF

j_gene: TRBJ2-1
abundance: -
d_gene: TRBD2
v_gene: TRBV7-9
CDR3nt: TGTGCCAGCAAACTAGCGGGTGATGAGCAGTTCTTC
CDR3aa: CASKLAGDEQFF

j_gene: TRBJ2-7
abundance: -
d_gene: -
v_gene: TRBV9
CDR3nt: TGTGCCAGCAGCCCTCGTGGTAGTAGAGCTATCCACGAGCAGTACTTC
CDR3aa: CASSPRGSRAIHEQYF

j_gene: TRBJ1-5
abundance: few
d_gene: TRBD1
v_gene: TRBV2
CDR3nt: TGTGCCAGATCGGACAGGAGGATCACACAGCCCCAGCATTTT
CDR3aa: CARSDRRITQPQHF

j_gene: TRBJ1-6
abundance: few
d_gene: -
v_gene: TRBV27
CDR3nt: TGTGCCAGCAGTTTATCGGTAGGGGGTTCACCCCTCCACTTT
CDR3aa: CASSLSVGGSPLHF

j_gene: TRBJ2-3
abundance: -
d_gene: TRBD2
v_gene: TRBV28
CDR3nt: TGTGCCAGCAGTCCCCCGACTAGCGGCAACACAGATACGCAGTATTTT
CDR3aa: CASSPPTSGNTDTQYF

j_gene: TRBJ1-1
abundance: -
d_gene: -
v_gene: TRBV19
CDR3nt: TGTGCCAGTAGTATAGGGGCAGGGATGAACACTGAAGCTTTCTTT
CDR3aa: CASSIGAGMNTEAFF

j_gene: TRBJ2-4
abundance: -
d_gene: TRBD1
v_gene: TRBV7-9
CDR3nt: TGTGCCAGCAGCTTTAGTGGCAGGGGGCTAGCCAAAAACATTCAGTACTTC
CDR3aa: CASSFSGRGLAKNIQYF

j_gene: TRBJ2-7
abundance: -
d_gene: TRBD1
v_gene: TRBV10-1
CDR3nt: TGCGCCAGCAGCCTCGGGACAGGGGGCGCGTACGAGCAGTACTTC
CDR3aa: CASSLGTGGAYEQYF

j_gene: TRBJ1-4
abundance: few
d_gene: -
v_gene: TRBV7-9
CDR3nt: TGTGCCAGCAGCCAGGTGGGAAAACTGTTTTTT
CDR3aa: CASSQVGKLFF

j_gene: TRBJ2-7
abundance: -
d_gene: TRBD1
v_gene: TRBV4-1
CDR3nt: TGCGCCAGCAGCCAAGGGACAGGGGATACCTACGAGCAGTACTTC
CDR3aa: CASSQGTGDTYEQYF

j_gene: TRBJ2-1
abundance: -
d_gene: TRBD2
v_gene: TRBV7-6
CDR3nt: TGTGCCAGCAGCTTAGTTCTAGCGGGTACTTATGAGCAGTTCTTC
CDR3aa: CASSLVLAGTYEQFF